This T cell receptor beta chain came from a study of blood T cell repertoires in COVID-19. Overall study context: T cells, B-cell-depleted T cells, or PBMCs supplied cDNA or gDNA.

The ends lost 3 bases at V and 6 bases at J; junction bases unmatched: 9. The CDR3 loop spans 15 amino acids. Germline CDR1 and CDR2: MDHEN and SYDVKM. Some clones are missing from TCRdb's copy, which holds only in-frame ones; the method was immunoSEQ multiplex PCR. The data show roughly 88,000 clones, about 89% seen once. Sequencing was done on a sample of peripheral blood. This sequence was found in a woman between 45 and 60 years old in a cohort sampled during active COVID-19. The rearrangement uses TRBV28 and TRBJ2-7, with TRBD2 matching over 9 bases. This CDR3 reads CASSFSSGGMGEQYF. As DNA, the CDR3 is TGTGCCAGCAGTTTCAGTAGCGGGGGAATGGGCGAGCAGTACTTC.